Detailed here is one T cell receptor (beta chain). This sample is drawn from a study of T-cell memory formation after mild COVID-19. TCRdb used MiXCR to reprocess the 5' RACE reads, holding one entry per CDR3 protein. Of some 440,000 distinct CDR3 sequences in the sample, 20% to 25% were seen once. The CDR3 contains 16 residues. Germline values: CDR1 LGHDT, CDR2 YNNKEL (reference sequence). J was trimmed by 2 bases and V by 7 bases; bases with no gene match: 10. This chain links TRBV3-1 with TRBJ2-2, with 7 bases aligning to TRBD2. Sequencing was done on a sample of PBMCs or a T cell subset sorted from them (not recorded which). The clonotype was recovered from an adult woman who had mild COVID-19 (a few samples of this study predate the infection). Cell type and time point are not known. The CDR3, as DNA: TGTGCCAGCACCGACCGCGGGAGAGCAAACACCGGGGAGCTGTTTTTT. It codes for CASTDRGRANTGELFF.